This record covers a single T cell receptor beta chain. The PCR employed 60 Vbeta primers together with 13 Jbeta primers. Measured with immunoSEQ multiplex PCR; TCRdb has only the in-frame clones, and not every one. The sample records under 200,000 clones, roughly four fifths being singletons. This entry comes from a study of cytomegalovirus exposure and HLA in healthy donors. The source material was PBMCs. The sequence came from a girl aged 2 to 10 in good health and CMV-seropositive.

The CDR3 protein is CASSLYGGTEAFF. The CDR3, as DNA: TGTGCCAGCAGTTTATACGGGGGCACTGAAGCTTTCTTT. J is TRBJ1-1 and V is TRBV28, with D perhaps TRBD1 (5 bases). Germline loops: CDR1 MDHEN, CDR2 SYDVKM. This CDR3 is built from 13 residues. V was clipped by 1 base and J by 4 bases, with 7 bases between them.